This passage covers 27 T cell receptor beta chains from one sample sequenced in a study of cytomegalovirus exposure and HLA in healthy donors. Primers: 60 Vbeta forward and 13 Jbeta reverse. Generated by immunoSEQ multiplex PCR, the TCRdb table keeps only in-frame clones and is missing some. The top ten clones hold about 4% of a sample with approximately 110,000 clones, under 85% of them seen once. Sequencing was performed on PBMCs. These receptor sequences come from a woman in her fifties or sixties in good health and CMV-seropositive.

This clone was seen a single time. This sequence joins TRBV6-1 and TRBJ2-2; D is unclear. Per the germline V gene, CDR1 is MNHNS and CDR2 is SASEGT. The CDR3 consists of 14 residues. The CDR3 coding sequence is TGTGCGGGCCTTGGGCTTAGGAACACCGGGGAGCTGTTTTTT. This translates into CAGLGLRNTGELFF.

This chain uses TRBV28 with TRBJ2-7; D is undetermined. Between the trimmed V and J ends, which lost 6 bases and 3 bases, there was a span of 9 bases. The germline CDR1 and CDR2 sequences are MDHEN and SYDVKM. The CDR3 runs to 12 residues. CDR3 DNA sequence: TGTGCCAGCAGACATAGCCGCTACGAGCAGTACTTC. This sequence encodes CASRHSRYEQYF.

V is TRBV6-1 and J is TRBJ1-6; 10 bases agree with TRBD1. The CDR3 runs 19 residues. In germline, CDR1 is MNHNS, CDR2 SASEGT. The V gene end was trimmed by 2 bases and the J gene end by 5 bases; junction bases not matched to a gene: 12. CDR3 nucleotide sequence: TGTGCCAGCAGTGAACGGGGGACAGGGGAATATTTCGATAATTCACCCCTCCACTTT. Protein: CASSERGTGEYFDNSPLHF.

The chain is built from TRBV7-9 and TRBJ2-1; TRBD2 matches at 9 bases. Looked up from germline, CDR1 is SEHNR and CDR2 is FQNEAQ (reference sequence). This CDR3 is built from 13 residues. V lost 5 bases, J lost 10 bases, and 6 bases stayed unmatched. As DNA, the CDR3 is TGTGCCAGCAGCGAGGGACTAGCCTGGGAGCAGTTCTTC. It yields the protein CASSEGLAWEQFF.

This clone was counted only a few times. The gene calls are TRBV9 and TRBJ1-3; 8 bases align to TRBD1. This CDR3 is built from 15 residues. V was clipped by 4 bases and J by 8 bases; unmatched bases: 11. Germline V gene lookup returns CDR1 SGDLS and CDR2 YYNGEE. CDR3 nucleotides: TGTGCCAGCAGCCCCAGACCCGGACAGGGCCACACCATATATTTT. Translating it yields CASSPRPGQGHTIYF.

This clone has more than one count but fewer than ten. The chain uses TRBV7-2 and TRBJ1-2; D is unclear. Trimming pared 2 bases from V and 3 bases from J, leaving 16 bases between. This CDR3 has 16 residues. From germline, CDR1 is SGHTA and CDR2 FQGNSA. CDR3 in DNA: TGTGCCAGCAGCTTATCAGTTACAGAACCATACTATGGCTACACCTTC. This gives the protein CASSLSVTEPYYGYTF.

The V and J genes are TRBV5-1 and TRBJ1-2; D is ambiguous. Germline V CDR1 and CDR2: SGHRS, YFSETQ. Trimming shortened V by 2 bases and J by 4 bases, and 15 bases separated the two germline ends. This CDR3 has 15 residues. The CDR3: CASSFMEGSSYGYTF. DNA for the CDR3: TGCGCCAGCAGCTTCATGGAGGGATCAAGCTATGGCTACACCTTC.

The V and J genes are TRBV16 and TRBJ1-4, with 7 bases matching TRBD1. This CDR3 comprises 15 residues. Per the germline V gene, CDR1 is KGHSY and CDR2 is FQNENV. Trimming took 2 bases from V and 7 from J; bases not matched to a gene: 7. The CDR3 region has the DNA TGTGCCAGCAGCCAAAGAGGGGGCAATCGTGAAAAACTGTTTTTT. It codes for CASSQRGGNREKLFF. Based on the CDR3 plus reference TRBV16 and TRBJ1-4, the full variable domain is GEEVAQTPKHLVRGEGQKAKLYCAPIKGHSYVFWYQQVLKNEFKFLISFQNENVFDETGMPKERFSAKCLPNSPCSLEIQATKLEDSAVYFCASSQRGGNREKLFFGSGTQLSVL.

This rearrangement joins TRBV6-5 to TRBJ2-7, with TRBD1 matching over 7 bases. V was clipped by 0 bases and J by 6 bases; unmatched bases: 5. In germline, CDR1 is MNHEY, CDR2 SVGAGI. The CDR3 is 14 amino acids. The CDR3 bases are TGTGCCAGCAGTTACTCTGGACAGGTGGGCGAGCAGTACTTC. Translated: CASSYSGQVGEQYF.

This chain links TRBV19 with TRBJ1-2, with 7 bases that match TRBD1. This CDR3 contains 13 residues. Per germline, CDR1 LNHDA and CDR2 SQIVND (reference sequence). Unmatched junction bases numbered 5, after V lost 6 bases and J lost 4 bases. The CDR3 protein is CASRGQKFYGYTF. CDR3 bases: TGTGCCAGTAGGGGACAGAAGTTCTATGGCTACACCTTC.

The chain recombines TRBV18 with TRBJ1-2, with 8 bases aligning to TRBD1. Germline values: CDR1 KGHSH, CDR2 LQKENI. This CDR3 is built from 14 residues. V lost 5 bases, J lost 5 bases, and 7 bases stayed unmatched. The CDR3 loop reads CASSSGTGGYGYTF. The DNA of the CDR3 is TGTGCCAGCTCATCCGGGACAGGAGGGTATGGCTACACCTTC. Full variable domain (outside the CDR3, taken from reference TRBV18 and TRBJ1-2): NAGVMQNPRHLVRRRGQEARLRCSPMKGHSHVYWYRQLPEEGLKFMVYLQKENIIDESGMPKERFSAEFPKEGPSILRIQQVVRGDSAAYFCASSSGTGGYGYTFGSGTRLTVV.

The rearrangement links TRBV7-9 to TRBJ1-1; D possibly corresponds to TRBD1 (5 bases). Germline V CDR1 and CDR2: SEHNR, FQNEAQ (reference sequence). CDR3 length: 13 residues. V lost 9 bases, J lost 4 bases, and 15 bases lay in between. CDR3 sequence (DNA): TGTGCCAGTGCGCGGGGGGAGGGCACTGAAGCTTTCTTT. Translating it yields CASARGEGTEAFF.

The V gene is TRBV7-9, the J gene TRBJ1-1; D gene unclear. The germline V gene has CDR1 SEHNR and CDR2 FQNEAQ (reference sequence). This CDR3 spans 12 amino acids. The ends were cut back, 7 bases at V and 1 base at J, with 7 bases in the middle. The CDR3 DNA sequence: TGTGCCAGCACCCGACAGAACACTGAAGCTTTCTTT. It is translated as CASTRQNTEAFF.

The chain combines TRBV7-2 with TRBJ2-2; 10 bases align to TRBD2. Germline V gene data show CDR1 as SGHTA and CDR2 as FQGNSA. The CDR3 consists of 18 residues. V was pared by 3 bases and J by 0 bases, with 7 bases of the junction left unmatched. In nucleotides, the CDR3 is TGTGCCAGCAGCTTGGCTAGCGGGAGCAATTCGAACACCGGGGAGCTGTTTTTT. It is translated as CASSLASGSNSNTGELFF. Filled out from reference TRBV7-2 and TRBJ2-2, the complete variable domain reads GAGVSQSPSNKVTEKGKDVELRCDPISGHTALYWYRQSLGQGLEFLIYFQGNSAPDKSGLPSDRFSAERTGGSVSTLTIQRTQQEDSAVYLCASSLASGSNSNTGELFFGEGSRLTVL.

J is TRBJ2-7 and V is TRBV18, with D tentatively TRBD1 (6 bases). The CDR3 runs 15 residues. V was shortened by 3 bases and J by 0 bases, with 12 bases between the two germline ends. The V gene's germline CDR1 is KGHSH and CDR2 LQKENI. The CDR3 loop reads CASSPTGQTSYEQYF. The CDR3 nucleotides read TGTGCCAGCTCACCTACGGGACAAACCTCCTACGAGCAGTACTTC.

The chain joins TRBV11-2 to TRBJ2-1, with a tentative D call TRBD2 (5 bases). Germline V gene lookup returns CDR1 SGHAT and CDR2 FQNNGV. The CDR3 runs 11 residues. V lost 7 bases to trimming and J lost 12 bases, with 13 bases between them. This CDR3 is CASTLGVGQFF. The CDR3 DNA sequence: TGTGCCAGCACCCTCGGGGTCGGGCAGTTCTTC.

This clone was picked up a small number of times. The chain is built from TRBV6-1 and TRBJ1-2, with D tentatively TRBD1 (6 bases). V lost 8 bases, J lost 6 bases, and 19 bases lay in between. The CDR3 runs 14 residues. Germline V lookup: CDR1 MNHNS, CDR2 SASEGT. CDR3: CASSRATGWDGYTF. CDR3 bases: TGTGCCAGCTCCCGGGCGACAGGATGGGATGGCTACACCTTC.

As to this clone: This may arise from a read error, as a much more abundant clone is one base away. This rearrangement joins TRBV4-2 to TRBJ1-6, with D perhaps TRBD1 (5 bases). V lost 1 base and J lost 8, with 12 bases in between. The CDR3 has 15 residues. Germline lookup yields CDR1 LGHNA and CDR2 YNFKEQ. CDR3 nucleotide sequence: TGTGCCAGCAGCCAAGTCATTCAGGGTTATTCACCCCTCCACTTT. It specifies CASSQVIQGYSPLHF.

The chain employs TRBV19 and TRBJ2-1; possible D gene TRBD2, 6 bases. This CDR3 has 16 residues. Germline CDR1 LNHDA, CDR2 SQIVND (reference sequence). V gave up 3 bases and J gave up 6 bases, with 18 bases separating them. The CDR3 reads CASSIGQGGRFNEQFF. In DNA, the CDR3 is TGTGCCAGTAGTATTGGTCAGGGAGGTAGGTTCAATGAGCAGTTCTTC.

This chain connects TRBV4-1 to TRBJ2-1; 11 bases map to TRBD2. The CDR3 consists of 20 residues. The V gene's germline CDR1 is MGHRA and CDR2 YSYEKL. The ends lost 2 bases at V and 3 bases at J; junction bases unmatched: 15. The CDR3 sequence is CASSQRKLAGATSNYNEQFF. CDR3 DNA: TGCGCCAGCAGCCAAAGGAAACTAGCGGGGGCCACTTCCAACTACAATGAGCAGTTCTTC.

This sequence joins TRBV5-6 and TRBJ1-1; TRBD1 matches 7 bases. Germline V lookup: CDR1 SGHDT, CDR2 YYEEEE. The trim removed 3 bases at V and 0 bases at J, leaving 8 bases unmatched. The CDR3 sequence is 16 residues long. The CDR3, as DNA: TGTGCCAGCAGCTCAGGACAGGTACACATGAACACTGAAGCTTTCTTT. As protein: CASSSGQVHMNTEAFF.

This clone has a handful of counts. The genes are TRBV28 and TRBJ1-5; 11 nucleotides align to TRBD1. The CDR3 loop spans 15 amino acids. V trimming: 7 bases; J trimming: 6 bases; junction bases outside the gene matches: 8. Germline V CDR1 and CDR2: MDHEN, SYDVKM. CDR3 in amino acids: CASTPGGQGGQPQHF. DNA of the CDR3: TGTGCCAGCACCCCGGGGGGACAGGGGGGTCAGCCCCAGCATTTT.

The chain combines TRBV15 with TRBJ1-3; the D gene is possibly TRBD1 (6 bases). The germline CDR1 and CDR2 sequences are LNHNV and YYDKDF (reference sequence). CDR3 length: 18 amino acids. The V end was cut by 0 bases, the J end by 0 bases, with 15 bases between. The CDR3 is CATSRERAGQNSGNTIYF. The CDR3, as DNA: TGTGCCACCAGCAGAGAAAGGGCTGGACAGAACTCTGGAAACACCATATATTTT.

This clone was counted a single time. This chain connects TRBV5-1 to TRBJ2-5, with TRBD2 as a possible D gene (5 bases). Germline assignment: CDR1 SGHRS and CDR2 YFSETQ. Deletions cut 4 bases from V and 2 bases from J, with 15 bases between. The CDR3 consists of 15 residues. DNA for the CDR3: TGCGCCAGCAGCCCCCGCCCCGGAGGACAAGAGACCCAGTACTTC. Its protein product is CASSPRPGGQETQYF.

V is TRBV7-8 and J is TRBJ2-1; weak D call: TRBD1 (5 bases). Germline V gene sequence: CDR1 SGHVS, CDR2 FQNEAQ. The V and J ends lost 1 base and 5 bases respectively, with 6 bases between them. The CDR3 spans 13 residues. In DNA, the CDR3 is TGTGCCAGCAGCTTAGACAGGAACAATGAGCAGTTCTTC. It specifies CASSLDRNNEQFF.

This chain joins TRBV7-2 and TRBJ1-2; 7 bases fit TRBD1. The CDR3 covers 14 residues. Looked up from germline, CDR1 is SGHTA and CDR2 is FQGNSA. V shed 5 bases and J 4 bases; nucleotides not matched to a gene: 7. CDR3 protein: CASSKPTGIYGYTF. The DNA for the CDR3 is TGTGCCAGCAGCAAACCGACAGGGATCTATGGCTACACCTTC. Combining the CDR3 with reference TRBV7-2 and TRBJ1-2 gives the whole variable domain GAGVSQSPSNKVTEKGKDVELRCDPISGHTALYWYRQSLGQGLEFLIYFQGNSAPDKSGLPSDRFSAERTGGSVSTLTIQRTQQEDSAVYLCASSKPTGIYGYTFGSGTRLTVV.

This clone was detected only a few times. The genes are TRBV11-2 and TRBJ2-3, with TRBD2 as a possible D gene (6 bases). This CDR3 contains 16 residues. Per the germline V gene, CDR1 is SGHAT and CDR2 is FQNNGV. The V end lost 3 bases, the J end lost 1 base, and 14 bases lay between the germline ends. CDR3 in amino acids: CASSFIRGYGTDTQYF. For the CDR3, the DNA is TGTGCCAGCAGCTTTATCCGGGGGTATGGCACAGATACGCAGTATTTT.